This passage covers 10 T cell receptor beta chains from one sample sequenced in a study of T cell clonality in common variable immunodeficiency. The method was immunoSEQ multiplex PCR; TCRdb's version includes in-frame clones alone and lacks a portion of them. The profile covers approximately 81,000 clones, none occurring a single time. Sequenced sample: peripheral blood mononuclear cells. The receptors were sampled from a person aged 18 to 70 in good health.

This clone has a count of ten or more. The read ends 3 residues before the CDR3 terminus; that terminus is restored from the germline J gene. The chain uses TRBV5-4 and TRBJ1-1; D uncertain. Germline V gene data show CDR1 as SGHNT and CDR2 as YYREEE (reference sequence). V lost 1 base to trimming and J lost 0 bases, with 13 bases between them. The CDR3 has 16 amino acids. The CDR3 loop reads CASSLPTEALNTEAFF. CDR3 DNA, as far as it was read: TGTGCCAGCAGCTTGCCAACAGAAGCCTTGAACACTGAA.

At least ten counts were recorded for this clone. The observed sequence ends 3 residues before the CDR3 terminus, with the missing tail filled in from the germline J gene. The chain is built from TRBV6-2 or TRBV6-3 and TRBJ2-3, with 8 bases fitting TRBD2. The V and J ends lost 3 bases and 1 base, in that order; junction bases with no gene match: 3. The germline gives CDR1 MNHEY, CDR2 SVGEGT. This CDR3 has 15 residues. The covered CDR3 bases are TGTGCCAGCAGTTATATACTAGCGGGCACAGATACG. Protein: CASSYILAGTDT. The full-length CDR3 reads as CASSYILAGTDTQYF.

This clone was observed at least ten times. The CDR3 reads CASRRGQGNTEAFF. The DNA read from the CDR3 is TGTGCCAGTAGAAGGGGGCAGGGAAACACTGAA. V gene TRBV19 combines with J gene TRBJ1-1, with TRBD1 matching over 7 bases. Read sequence stops 3 residues before the CDR3 end, and the germline J gene provides the missing end. V gave up 6 bases and J gave up 2 bases; unmatched junction bases: 6. Per germline, CDR1 LNHDA and CDR2 SQIVND (reference sequence). The CDR3 is made up of 14 amino acids. Filled out from reference TRBV19 and TRBJ1-1, the complete variable domain reads DGGITQSPKYLFRKEGQNVTLSCEQNLNHDAMYWYRQDPGQGLRLIYYSQIVNDFQKGDIAEGYSVSREKKESFPLTVTSAQKNPTAFYLCASRRGQGNTEAFFGQGTRLTVV.

Turning to this clone: The read is 3 residues too short to cover the CDR3 end, so that end is filled in from the germline J gene. This sequence joins TRBV19 and TRBJ1-4; the D is unclear. Germline assignment: CDR1 LNHDA and CDR2 SQIVND (reference sequence). V lost 6 bases, J lost 9 bases, and 14 bases lay in between. There are 13 residues in the CDR3. CDR3: CASSRTDEKKLFF. CDR3 DNA, as far as it was read: TGTGCCAGTAGCAGGACTGATGAAAAAAAA.

The CDR3 here is CASSLSGQPQGYTF. The DNA read from the CDR3 is TGCGCCAGCAGCTTGAGTGGACAGCCACAAGGC. The V gene is TRBV5-1, the J gene TRBJ1-2; tentatively, D is TRBD1 (6 bases). The read finishes 3 residues shy of the CDR3 end, and the germline J gene is used to complete it. CDR1 and CDR2 from the germline V gene are SGHRS and YFSETQ. The CDR3 sequence is 14 residues long. Full variable domain (missing parts from reference TRBV5-1 and TRBJ1-2): KAGVTQTPRYLIKTRGQQVTLSCSPISGHRSVSWYQQTPGQGLQFLFEYFSETQRNKGNFPGRFSGRQFSNSRSEMNVSTLELGDSALYLCASSLSGQPQGYTFGSGTRLTVV.

This clone appeared many times. The sequenced part of the CDR3 DNA is TGCGCCAGCAGCCAGACAGGGCCGGAGGGTACG. As protein: CASSQTGPEGT. The complete CDR3 sequence is CASSQTGPEGTQYF. This chain links TRBV5-1 with TRBJ2-3, with D possibly matching TRBD1 (7 bases). The read is 3 residues too short to cover the CDR3 end, so that end is filled in from the germline J gene. Trimming shortened V by 4 bases and J by 8 bases, and 17 bases separated the two germline ends. Germline loops: CDR1 SGHRS, CDR2 YFSETQ. The CDR3 is 14 amino acids.

The sample holds many counts of this clone. Read coverage stops 3 residues before the CDR3 terminus; the germline J gene supplies the remainder. J is TRBJ2-6 and V is TRBV9; tentatively, D is TRBD1 or TRBD2 (6 bases each). CDR3 length: 15 amino acids. The V and J ends lost 3 bases and 10 bases respectively, with 17 bases between them. The germline V gene encodes CDR1 SGDLS and CDR2 YYNGEE. CDR3 amino acids: CASSGGGYRENVLTF. The sequenced part of the CDR3 DNA is TGTGCCAGCAGCGGTGGGGGCTACCGGGAGAACGTC.

This clone was counted many times. The missing CDR3 end, 3 residues past where the read stops, is filled in from the germline J gene. The chain carries TRBV10-2 and TRBJ2-3; 11 bases agree with TRBD2. V shed 4 bases, J shed 2 bases, and the junction held 2 bases outside the gene matches. The CDR3 totals 15 residues. The germline V gene encodes CDR1 WSHSY and CDR2 SAAADI. The CDR3 bases that were read are TGCGCCAGCAGTGGACTAGCGGGGCCCACAGATACG. This translates into CASSGLAGPTDT. In full, the CDR3 reads CASSGLAGPTDTQYF.

This clone was recorded at least ten times. The CDR3 extends 3 residues past the end of the read, so its final part is completed from the germline J gene. The chain uses TRBV7-9 and TRBJ2-7, with 7 bases lining up with TRBD1. CDR1 and CDR2 from the germline V gene are SEHNR and FQNEAQ (reference sequence). There are 15 residues in the CDR3. Trimming at V came to 5 bases and at J to 0 bases, leaving 7 bases not matched to a gene. CDR3 DNA, as far as it was read: TGTGCCAGCAGCGACAGGACAGGAAGCTCCTACGAG. This gives the protein CASSDRTGSSYE. The full CDR3 protein reads CASSDRTGSSYEQYF.

This clone was detected ten times or more. The CDR3 protein is CASRGTSVSYNEQFF. The part of the CDR3 DNA that was read is TGTGCCAGCAGGGGGACTAGCGTATCCTACAATGAG. The genes are TRBV5-4 and TRBJ2-1; TRBD2 matches at 10 bases. The read terminates 3 residues before the CDR3 end, so the remaining end is supplied by the germline J gene. J gave up 1 base and V 5 bases, and 3 bases lay outside the gene matches. The CDR3 spans 15 residues. Germline loops: CDR1 SGHNT, CDR2 YYREEE (reference sequence).